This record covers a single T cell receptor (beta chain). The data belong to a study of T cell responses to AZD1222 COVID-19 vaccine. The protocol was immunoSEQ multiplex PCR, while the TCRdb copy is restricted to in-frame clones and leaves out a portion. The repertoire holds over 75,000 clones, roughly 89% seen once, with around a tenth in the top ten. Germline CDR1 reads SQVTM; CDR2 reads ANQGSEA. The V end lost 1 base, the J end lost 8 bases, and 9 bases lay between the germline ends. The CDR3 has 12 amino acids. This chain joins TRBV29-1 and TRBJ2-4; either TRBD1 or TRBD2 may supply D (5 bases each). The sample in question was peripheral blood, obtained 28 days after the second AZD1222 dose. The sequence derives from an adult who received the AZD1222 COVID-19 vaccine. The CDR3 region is CSVEVQGHIQYF. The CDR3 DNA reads TGCAGCGTTGAAGTCCAGGGACACATTCAGTACTTC.